The 8 T cell receptor beta chains reported below all come from one sample, sequenced in a study of T-cell reconstitution after alpha-beta-depleted transplantation in children. This sample's TCRbeta library carried unique molecular identifier barcodes. One entry per CDR3 protein results from TCRdb running MiXCR on the PCR reads. The sample carries about 980,000 distinct CDR3 sequences, roughly 29% recorded once. The source was PBMCs, mostly from graft donor cells, collected 360 days after TCRalphabeta/CD19-depleted stem cell transplant. The receptors here all came from a boy in the first two years of life who had a stem cell transplant for SCID, so the T cells may come from the graft donor.

Only one count was recorded for this clonotype. The CDR3 protein is CASSQYRGYSYEQYF. Here the CDR3 DNA reads TGCGCCAGCAGCCAATACAGGGGGTACTCCTACGAGCAGTACTTC. The chain has TRBV4-3 and TRBJ2-7, with 8 bases that match TRBD1. From germline, CDR1 is LGHNA and CDR2 YSLEER. The V gene end was trimmed by 2 bases and the J gene end by 0 bases; junction bases not matched to a gene: 3. The CDR3 sequence is 15 residues long.

This chain links TRBV9 with TRBJ2-7; D could derive from TRBD1 or TRBD2 (5 bases each). CDR1 and CDR2 from the germline V gene are SGDLS and YYNGEE. Deletions cut 4 bases from V and 2 bases from J, with 19 bases between. The CDR3 runs to 16 residues. The CDR3 sequence is CASSQSGTSRAYEQYF. DNA of the CDR3: TGTGCCAGCAGCCAATCCGGGACGTCGAGGGCCTACGAGCAGTACTTC.

With respect to this clonotype: One end of the junction does not line up with germline, which may come from a read error. The chain carries TRBV7-8 and TRBJ2-1; 9 nucleotides agree with TRBD2. The CDR3 runs to 18 residues. Germline CDR1 reads SGHVS; CDR2 reads FQNEAQ. CDR3 loop: CASILGLAGSYSYNEQFF. The CDR3 nucleotides read TGTGCCAGCATCTTAGGGCTAGCGGGGTCTTACTCCTACAATGAGCAGTTCTTC.

The J gene is TRBJ2-3, the V gene TRBV12-3 or TRBV12-4, with 9 bases aligning to TRBD2. With 7 bases clipped from V and 3 bases from J, the junction kept 8 bases outside the gene matches. The CDR3 covers 15 residues. The CDR3 region is CASTRRGGTTDTQYF. The CDR3 DNA reads TGTGCCAGCACCCGGCGGGGGGGCACTACAGATACGCAGTATTTT.

The chain recombines TRBV4-3 with TRBJ2-2; 12 bases align to TRBD2. Trimming at V came to 0 bases and at J to 0 bases, leaving 8 bases not matched to a gene. CDR3 length: 20 residues. Germline CDR1 is LGHNA and CDR2 is YSLEER. DNA of the CDR3: TGCGCCAGCAGCCAAGATTCCCGACTAGCGGGGGCCTCGAACACCGGGGAGCTGTTTTTT. Amino acids: CASSQDSRLAGASNTGELFF.

The chain links TRBV4-3 to TRBJ2-3, with 8 positions matching TRBD2. The junction had 8 bases not matched to a gene; V was cut back by 2 bases and J by 4 bases. CDR1 and CDR2 (germline): LGHNA, YSLEER. The CDR3 has 16 amino acids. The CDR3 nucleotides are TGCGCCAGCAGCCAAACCCCGGGACTAGACGCAGATACGCAGTATTTT. The encoded protein is CASSQTPGLDADTQYF.

The chain is built from TRBV5-6 and TRBJ2-3; 7 bases are shared with TRBD2. Per germline, CDR1 SGHDT and CDR2 YYEEEE. Trimming took 5 bases from V and 3 from J; bases not matched to a gene: 12. CDR3 length equals 16 residues. The CDR3: CASSAPLLAPTDTQYF. CDR3 DNA sequence: TGTGCCAGCAGTGCGCCTCTACTAGCGCCTACAGATACGCAGTATTTT.

The genes are TRBV11-2 and TRBJ2-3; 8 nucleotides align to TRBD1. Trimming removed 5 bases from V and 5 bases from J; junction bases left unmatched: 12. The CDR3 extends over 16 amino acids. The germline V gene has CDR1 SGHAT and CDR2 FQNNGV. In DNA, the CDR3 is TGTGCCAGCAGCCCCCGTTCAGGGGGCATAGGAGATACGCAGTATTTT. Translated, it gives CASSPRSGGIGDTQYF.